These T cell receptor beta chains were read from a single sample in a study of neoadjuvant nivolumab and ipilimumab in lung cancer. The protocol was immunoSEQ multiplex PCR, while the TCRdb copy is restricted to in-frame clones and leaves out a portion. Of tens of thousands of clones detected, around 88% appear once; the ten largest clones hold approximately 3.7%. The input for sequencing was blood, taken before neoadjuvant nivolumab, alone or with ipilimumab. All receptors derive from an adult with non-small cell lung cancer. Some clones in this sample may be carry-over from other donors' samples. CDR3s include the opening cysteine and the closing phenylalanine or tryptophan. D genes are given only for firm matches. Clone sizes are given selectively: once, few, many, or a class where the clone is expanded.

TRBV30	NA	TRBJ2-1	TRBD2	CALGEQGKAGGPKNEQFF	TGTGCGTTGGGAGAGCAGGGTAAAGCGGGAGGGCCCAAGAATGAGCAGTTCTTC
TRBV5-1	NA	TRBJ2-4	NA	CASSLGQVKNIQYF	TGCGCCAGCAGCTTGGGACAGGTCAAAAACATTCAGTACTTC
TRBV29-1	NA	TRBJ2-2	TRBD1	CSVESQGPGELFF	TGCAGCGTTGAATCACAGGGGCCCGGGGAGCTGTTTTTT
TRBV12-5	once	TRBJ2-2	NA	CASGLLRGWGRGTGELFF	TGTGCTAGTGGTTTACTCCGAGGTTGGGGGCGAGGTACCGGGGAGCTGTTTTTT
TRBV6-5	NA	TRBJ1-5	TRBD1	CASSSRGTDFQPQHF	TGTGCCAGCAGTTCACGTGGGACAGATTTTCAGCCCCAGCATTTT
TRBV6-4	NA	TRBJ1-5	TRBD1	CASSVTGEGHQPQHF	TGTGCCAGCAGTGTTACAGGGGAAGGGCATCAGCCCCAGCATTTT
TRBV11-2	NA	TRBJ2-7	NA	CASSLGDKYEQYF	TGTGCCAGCAGCTTAGGGGACAAGTACGAGCAGTACTTC
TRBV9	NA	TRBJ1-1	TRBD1	CASSAVPGQGIGEAFF	TGTGCCAGCAGCGCAGTACCGGGACAGGGCATCGGAGAAGCTTTCTTT
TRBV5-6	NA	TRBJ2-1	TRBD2	CASSTGLAGEYEQFF	TGTGCCAGCAGCACCGGACTAGCGGGAGAATATGAGCAGTTCTTC
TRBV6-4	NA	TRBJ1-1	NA	CASSEQGNTEAFF	TGTGCCAGCAGTGAACAGGGGAACACTGAAGCTTTCTTT
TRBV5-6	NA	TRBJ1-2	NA	CASSSSWTRRDYGYTF	TGTGCCAGCAGCTCATCCTGGACCCGTCGGGACTATGGCTACACCTTC
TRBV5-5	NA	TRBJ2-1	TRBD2	CASSLLGRDFNEQFF	TGTGCCAGCAGCTTGCTGGGGAGGGACTTCAATGAGCAGTTCTTC
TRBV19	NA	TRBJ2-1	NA	CASRSRISYNEQFF	TGTGCCAGTCGAAGTCGTATTTCCTACAATGAGCAGTTCTTC
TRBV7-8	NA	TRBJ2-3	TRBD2	CASSLSSGRAYTDTQYF	TGTGCCAGCAGCTTGTCTAGCGGGAGGGCCTACACAGATACGCAGTATTTT
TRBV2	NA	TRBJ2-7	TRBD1	CATRGQFYEQYF	TGTGCCACCAGGGGGCAGTTCTACGAGCAGTACTTC
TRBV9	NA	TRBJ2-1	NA	CASSASGSLTLNEQFF	TGTGCCAGCAGTGCCAGCGGGTCCCTTACCCTCAATGAGCAGTTCTTC
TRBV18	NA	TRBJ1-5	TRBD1	CASSPGWDRGPQPQHF	TGTGCCAGCTCACCAGGGTGGGACAGGGGCCCTCAGCCCCAGCATTTT
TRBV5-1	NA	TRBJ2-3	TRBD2	CASSSSLAGVTDTQYF	TGCGCCAGCAGCTCGTCCCTAGCGGGAGTCACAGATACGCAGTATTTT
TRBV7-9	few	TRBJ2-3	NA	CASSLDVGVAADTQYF	TGTGCCAGCAGCTTAGATGTGGGTGTAGCAGCAGATACGCAGTATTTT
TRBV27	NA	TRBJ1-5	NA	CASSPLTGPNQPQHF	TGTGCCAGCAGTCCCCTGACAGGACCCAATCAGCCCCAGCATTTT
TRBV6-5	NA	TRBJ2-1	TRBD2	CASSVAGGYNEQFF	TGTGCCAGCAGTGTAGCGGGGGGATACAATGAGCAGTTCTTC
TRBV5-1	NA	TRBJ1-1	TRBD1	CASNQDRANTEAFF	TGCGCCAGCAACCAAGACAGGGCGAACACTGAAGCTTTCTTT
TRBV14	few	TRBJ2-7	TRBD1	CASSLQGYEQYF	TGTGCCAGCAGCCTACAGGGGTACGAGCAGTACTTC
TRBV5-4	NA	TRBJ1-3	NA	CASSLGGTGNTIYF	TGTGCCAGCAGCCTCGGGGGTACGGGAAACACCATATATTTT
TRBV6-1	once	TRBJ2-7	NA	CASSRGVYEQYF	TGTGCCAGCAGCCGTGGGGTTTACGAGCAGTACTTC
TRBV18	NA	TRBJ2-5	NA	CASSPGKSQETQYF	TGTGCCAGCTCACCAGGGAAATCCCAAGAGACCCAGTACTTC
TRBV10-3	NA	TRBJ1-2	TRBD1	CAISDQTGAQNGYTF	TGTGCCATCAGTGACCAGACAGGGGCGCAAAATGGCTACACCTTC
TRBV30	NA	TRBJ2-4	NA	CAWGGRENIQYF	TGTGCCTGGGGAGGGAGAGAAAACATTCAGTACTTC
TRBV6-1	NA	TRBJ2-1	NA	CASSVGGPGSYNEQFF	TGTGCCAGCAGTGTTGGAGGGCCGGGTTCCTACAATGAGCAGTTCTTC